These 17 T cell receptor beta chains came from one sample sequenced in a study of blood T cell repertoires in COVID-19. Assay: immunoSEQ multiplex PCR; the TCRdb copy retains only in-frame clones and omits some. The repertoire holds 250,000 to 350,000 clones, with more than 75% as singletons. Material for sequencing was peripheral blood. All receptors derive from a woman aged 45-59 years who had recovered from COVID-19.

The chain carries TRBV7-2 and TRBJ1-6, with 7 bases lining up with TRBD1. This CDR3 has 14 residues. Germline CDR1 reads SGHTA; CDR2 reads FQGNSA. Trimming at V came to 7 bases and at J to 7 bases, leaving 7 bases not matched to a gene. CDR3 nucleotide sequence: TGTGCCAGCAACTCCGGGACAGCAAATTCACCCCTCCACTTT. It is translated as CASNSGTANSPLHF. The full variable domain, with the rest looked up from reference TRBV7-2 and TRBJ1-6, is GAGVSQSPSNKVTEKGKDVELRCDPISGHTALYWYRQSLGQGLEFLIYFQGNSAPDKSGLPSDRFSAERTGGSVSTLTIQRTQQEDSAVYLCASNSGTANSPLHFGNGTRLTVT.

DNA of the CDR3: TGTGCCAGCAGCCCCGTAGCCTACGAGCAGTACTTC. Translation: CASSPVAYEQYF. The chain employs TRBV9 and TRBJ2-7; no reliable D call. Germline V gene lookup returns CDR1 SGDLS and CDR2 YYNGEE. The germline V and J ends were trimmed by 4 bases and 2 bases, with 7 bases remaining between them. The CDR3 covers 12 residues.

V usage is TRBV11-2 and J usage is TRBJ1-1; a possible D gene is TRBD1 (5 bases). There are 14 residues in the CDR3. Germline loops: CDR1 SGHAT, CDR2 FQNNGV. V was cut by 5 bases and J by 5 bases, with 15 bases left in between. As DNA, the CDR3 is TGTGCCAGCAGCCCCCCCCAGGGCCGAACTGAAGCTTTCTTT. Amino acids: CASSPPQGRTEAFF. Variable domain in full (rest from reference TRBV11-2 and TRBJ1-1): EAGVAQSPRYKIIEKRQSVAFWCNPISGHATLYWYQQILGQGPKLLIQFQNNGVVDDSQLPKDRFSAERLKGVDSTLKIQPAKLEDSAVYLCASSPPQGRTEAFFGQGTRLTVV.

This clone was detected only once. This sequence joins TRBV9 and TRBJ2-5; D may be TRBD2 (6 bases). CDR3 length: 15 amino acids. Trimming removed 4 bases at V and 2 bases at J, with 15 bases between. CDR1 is SGDLS and CDR2 is YYNGEE in the germline V gene. CDR3 protein: CASSPHLGGQETQYF. The CDR3 nucleotides are TGTGCCAGCAGCCCCCATCTCGGGGGTCAAGAGACCCAGTACTTC.

CDR3 coding DNA: TGTGCCAGCAGCCCAGGGTCAGACGAGCAGTACTTC. Translation: CASSPGSDEQYF. The chain carries TRBV9 and TRBJ2-7; TRBD1 might be the D (5 bases). The CDR3 contains 12 residues. Germline values: CDR1 SGDLS, CDR2 YYNGEE. Trimming took off 4 bases at V and 5 bases at J, with 10 bases between the two ends.

The V call is TRBV28, the J call TRBJ2-4, with 9 bases lining up with TRBD1. Germline loops: CDR1 MDHEN, CDR2 SYDVKM. V trimming: 5 bases; J trimming: 8 bases; junction bases outside the gene matches: 4. The CDR3 sequence is 13 residues long. The CDR3 bases are TGTGCCAGCAGTCGACAGGGGGGCGACATTCAGTACTTC. The encoded protein is CASSRQGGDIQYF.

This clone was counted a few times. The V call is TRBV28, the J call TRBJ2-7; no reliable D call. V lost 3 bases and J 5 bases, leaving 14 bases between the germline ends. CDR3 size: 14 residues. Germline V CDR1 and CDR2: MDHEN, SYDVKM. The CDR3 here is CASSFNRKLDEQYF. The CDR3 DNA sequence: TGTGCCAGCAGTTTCAACAGAAAATTGGACGAGCAGTACTTC. The full variable domain, in which reference TRBV28 and TRBJ2-7 provide the parts outside the CDR3, is DVKVTQSSRYLVKRTGEKVFLECVQDMDHENMFWYRQDPGLGLRLIYFSYDVKMKEKGDIPEGYSVSREKKERFSLILESASTNQTSMYLCASSFNRKLDEQYFGPGTRLTVT.

The chain is built from TRBV2 and TRBJ2-3; 8 positions agree with TRBD2. The trim removed 8 bases at V and 3 bases at J, leaving 4 bases unmatched. CDR1 is SNHLY, CDR2 FYNNEI, per germline. CDR3 size: 13 residues. The CDR3 coding sequence is TGTGCCAGCCTAGGACTAGCAACAGATACGCAGTATTTT. Translation gives CASLGLATDTQYF.

This clone has just one count. The chain has TRBV6-2 or TRBV6-3 and TRBJ2-1; possible D gene TRBD1, 5 bases. Trimming took 2 bases from V and 7 from J, leaving 12 bases between them. The CDR3 runs 14 residues. Germline CDR1 MNHEY, CDR2 SVGEGT. As DNA, the CDR3 is TGTGCCAGCAGTTACCCCAGGGTTGGTAATGAGCAGTTCTTC. Encoded protein: CASSYPRVGNEQFF.

Ten or more counts support this clone. The V gene is TRBV7-9, the J gene TRBJ1-1; 12 nucleotides line up with TRBD1. The CDR3 length is 18 residues. Trimming took 5 bases from V and 5 from J; bases not matched to a gene: 15. Germline V gene lookup returns CDR1 SEHNR and CDR2 FQNEAQ (reference sequence). CDR3 in amino acids: CASSPRGGTGGRGTEAFF. For the CDR3, the DNA is TGTGCCAGCAGCCCTCGAGGAGGGACAGGGGGCAGGGGGACTGAAGCTTTCTTT.

This clone appeared a single time. V is TRBV28 and J is TRBJ2-3; maybe TRBD1 (5 bases). In germline, CDR1 is MDHEN, CDR2 SYDVKM. V lost 5 bases, J lost 4 bases, and 10 bases lay in between. The CDR3 is 13 amino acids. The chain's CDR3 is CASSGAPPDTQYF. The CDR3 DNA follows: TGTGCCAGCAGTGGGGCCCCACCAGATACGCAGTATTTT. The full variable domain, with the rest looked up from reference TRBV28 and TRBJ2-3, is DVKVTQSSRYLVKRTGEKVFLECVQDMDHENMFWYRQDPGLGLRLIYFSYDVKMKEKGDIPEGYSVSREKKERFSLILESASTNQTSMYLCASSGAPPDTQYFGPGTRLTVL.

This clone appeared once. V is TRBV7-2 and J is TRBJ2-7, with TRBD1 identical over 10 bases. V lost 7 bases, J lost 3 bases, and 6 bases stayed unmatched. This CDR3 has 14 residues. Germline V gives CDR1 SGHTA, CDR2 FQGNSA. Here the CDR3 DNA reads TGTGCCAGCACCCTAGGACAGGGGGTCTACGAGCAGTACTTC. It yields the protein CASTLGQGVYEQYF.

Here the CDR3 DNA reads TGTGCCAGCAGTCCCGGACAGGAAATCTCCTACGAGCAGTACTTC. Translating it yields CASSPGQEISYEQYF. V and J are TRBV27 and TRBJ2-7; the match to TRBD1 covers 7 bases. Germline V gene lookup returns CDR1 MNHEY and CDR2 SMNVEV (reference sequence). This CDR3 has 15 residues. V shed 5 bases and J 0 bases; nucleotides not matched to a gene: 7.

The V and J genes are TRBV11-2 and TRBJ2-1, with 7 bases identical to TRBD2. The junction had 4 bases not matched to a gene; V was cut back by 3 bases and J by 2 bases. CDR3 length: 15 amino acids. Germline V gene lookup returns CDR1 SGHAT and CDR2 FQNNGV. The CDR3 sequence is CASSFRLAAYNEQFF. CDR3 nucleotide sequence: TGTGCCAGCAGCTTTAGGCTAGCGGCCTACAATGAGCAGTTCTTC.

The chain combines TRBV4-1 with TRBJ2-3, with 7 bases fitting TRBD2. CDR3 length: 21 residues. The ends lost 4 bases at V and 1 base at J; junction bases unmatched: 23. From germline, CDR1 is MGHRA and CDR2 YSYEKL. CDR3 sequence reads: CASSLRGGQVGRIARTDTQYF. As DNA, the CDR3 is TGCGCCAGCAGCCTACGCGGGGGTCAAGTAGGACGTATCGCACGCACAGATACGCAGTATTTT.

The rearrangement joins TRBV19 to TRBJ1-5; weak D call: TRBD1 (6 bases). Germline assignment: CDR1 LNHDA and CDR2 SQIVND (reference sequence). Trimming took off 6 bases at V and 3 bases at J, with 18 bases between the two ends. The CDR3 spans 16 residues. The CDR3 DNA reads as TGTGCCAGTAGACCACATACAGGGTCGGCCAATCAGCCCCAGCATTTT. Encoded protein: CASRPHTGSANQPQHF.

The chain combines TRBV28 with TRBJ2-5; the match to TRBD2 covers 13 bases. V dropped 2 bases and J dropped 2; count of bases not matched to a gene: 11. Germline V CDR1 and CDR2: MDHEN, SYDVKM. The CDR3 totals 19 residues. The CDR3 region is CASSLITSGRAVRQETQYF. CDR3 sequence (DNA): TGTGCCAGCAGTTTAATTACTAGCGGGAGGGCCGTCAGGCAAGAGACCCAGTACTTC.